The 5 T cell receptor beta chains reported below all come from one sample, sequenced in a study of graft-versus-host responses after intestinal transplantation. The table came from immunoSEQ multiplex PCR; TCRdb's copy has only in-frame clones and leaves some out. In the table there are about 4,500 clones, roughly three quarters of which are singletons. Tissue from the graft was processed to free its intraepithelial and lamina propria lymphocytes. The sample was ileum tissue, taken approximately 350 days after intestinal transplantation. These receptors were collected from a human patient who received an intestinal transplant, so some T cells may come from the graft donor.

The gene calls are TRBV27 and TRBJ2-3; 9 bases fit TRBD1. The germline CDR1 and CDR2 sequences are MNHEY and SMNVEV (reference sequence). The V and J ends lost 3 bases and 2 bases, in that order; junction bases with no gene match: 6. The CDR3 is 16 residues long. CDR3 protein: CASSLSGTGPTDTQYF. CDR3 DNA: TGTGCCAGCAGTTTGTCCGGGACAGGGCCCACAGATACGCAGTATTTT.

The CDR3 loop is CASSAGTGVTGELFF. CDR3 nucleotides: TGTGCCAGCAGCGCCGGGACAGGGGTTACCGGGGAGCTGTTTTTT. V gene TRBV5-4 combines with J gene TRBJ2-2; 10 positions agree with TRBD1. The V gene's germline CDR1 is SGHNT and CDR2 YYREEE (reference sequence). Germline trimming cut 4 bases from V and 5 bases from J; bases unmatched to any gene: 5. CDR3 size: 15 residues.

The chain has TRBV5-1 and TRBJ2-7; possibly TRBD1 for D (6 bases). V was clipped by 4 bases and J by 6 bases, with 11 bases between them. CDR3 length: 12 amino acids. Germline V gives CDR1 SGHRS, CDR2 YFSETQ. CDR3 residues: CASSLQGTEQYF. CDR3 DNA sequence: TGCGCCAGCAGCCTACAGGGAACCGAGCAGTACTTC.

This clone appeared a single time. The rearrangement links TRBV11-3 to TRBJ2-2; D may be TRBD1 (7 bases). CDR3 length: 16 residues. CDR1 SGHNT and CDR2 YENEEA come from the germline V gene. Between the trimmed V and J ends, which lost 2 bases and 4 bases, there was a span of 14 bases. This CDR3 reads CASSLRGQGGTGELFF. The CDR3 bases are TGTGCCAGCAGCTTACGTGGGCAGGGGGGCACCGGGGAGCTGTTTTTT. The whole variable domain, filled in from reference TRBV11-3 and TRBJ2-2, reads EAGVVQSPRYKIIEKKQPVAFWCNPISGHNTLYWYLQNLGQGPELLIRYENEEAVDDSQLPKDRFSAERLKGVDSTLKIQPAELGDSAVYLCASSLRGQGGTGELFFGEGSRLTVL.

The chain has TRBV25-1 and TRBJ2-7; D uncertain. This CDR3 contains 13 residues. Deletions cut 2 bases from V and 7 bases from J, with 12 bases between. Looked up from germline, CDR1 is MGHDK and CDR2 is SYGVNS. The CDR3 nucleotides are TGTGCCAGCAGTGAACAAGAGGCCAAGGAGCAGTACTTC. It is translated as CASSEQEAKEQYF.